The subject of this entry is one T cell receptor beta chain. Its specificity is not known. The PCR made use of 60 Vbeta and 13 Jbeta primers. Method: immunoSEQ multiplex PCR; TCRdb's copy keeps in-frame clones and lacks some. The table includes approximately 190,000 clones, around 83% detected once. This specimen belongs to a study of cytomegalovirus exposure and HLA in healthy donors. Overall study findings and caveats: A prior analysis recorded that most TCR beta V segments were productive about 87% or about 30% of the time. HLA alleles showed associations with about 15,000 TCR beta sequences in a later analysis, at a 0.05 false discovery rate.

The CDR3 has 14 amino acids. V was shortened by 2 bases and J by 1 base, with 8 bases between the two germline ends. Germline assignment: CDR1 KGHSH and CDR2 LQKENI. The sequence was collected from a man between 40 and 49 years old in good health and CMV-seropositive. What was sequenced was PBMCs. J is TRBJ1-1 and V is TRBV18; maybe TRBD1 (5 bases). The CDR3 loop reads CASSPGGGNTEAFF. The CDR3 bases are TGTGCCAGCTCACCAGGGGGAGGGAACACTGAAGCTTTCTTT. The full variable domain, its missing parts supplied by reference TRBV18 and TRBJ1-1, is NAGVMQNPRHLVRRRGQEARLRCSPMKGHSHVYWYRQLPEEGLKFMVYLQKENIIDESGMPKERFSAEFPKEGPSILRIQQVVRGDSAAYFCASSPGGGNTEAFFGQGTRLTVV.